Presented here are 30 T cell receptor beta chains from one specimen sequenced in a study of Graves' ophthalmopathy and Graves' hyperthyroidism. Amplified material comprised TCR beta CDR3 regions derived from RNA transcripts. RT-PCR in the first round used HTBI primers; a second-round multiplex PCR followed. TCRdb passed the multiplex PCR reads through MiXCR, listing each CDR3 protein once. The sample lists over a million distinct CDR3 sequences; roughly 35% were seen once. Sample: peripheral blood or thyroid tissue (not recorded which). The receptors derive from an adult man with Graves' hyperthyroidism.

This clonotype appeared a few times. The V call is TRBV2, the J call TRBJ2-5; no definite D call. The germline V gene encodes CDR1 SNHLY and CDR2 FYNNEI. Trimming took 5 bases from V and 6 from J, leaving 16 bases between them. The CDR3 covers 14 residues. The CDR3: CASSFGPAAQTQYF. The CDR3 bases are TGTGCCAGCAGTTTCGGGCCGGCAGCTCAGACCCAGTACTTC. The full variable domain, rest sourced from reference TRBV2 and TRBJ2-5, is EPEVTQTPSHQVTQMGQEVILRCVPISNHLYFYWYRQILGQKVEFLVSFYNNEISEKSEIFDDQFSVERPDGSNFTLKIRSTKLEDSAMYFCASSFGPAAQTQYFGPGTRLLVL.

The V and J genes are TRBV15 and TRBJ2-2, with TRBD2 matching over 7 bases. The CDR3 spans 16 residues. CDR1 is LNHNV, CDR2 YYDKDF, per germline (reference sequence). V gave up 1 base and J gave up 1 base; unmatched junction bases: 3. CDR3 coding DNA: TGTGCCACCAGCAGAGCGGGGGGTCTGAACACCGGGGAGCTGTTTTTT. This encodes CATSRAGGLNTGELFF.

The gene calls are TRBV11-1 and TRBJ1-2; 9 nucleotides match TRBD1. The junction had 7 bases not matched to a gene; V was cut back by 10 bases and J by 7 bases. The CDR3 has 12 amino acids. The germline V gene encodes CDR1 SGHAT and CDR2 FQDESV (reference sequence). CDR3 sequence: CAIDRDRVGYTF. In nucleotides, the CDR3 is TGTGCCATCGACCGGGACAGGGTTGGCTACACCTTC.

This clonotype appeared a single time. The chain uses TRBV5-6 and TRBJ2-7; D remains ambiguous. Germline V CDR1 and CDR2: SGHDT, YYEEEE. V lost 2 bases, J lost 2 bases, and 11 bases lay in between. The CDR3 contains 14 residues. Here the CDR3 DNA reads TGTGCCAGCAGCTTAGTTGGAGAAACCTACGAGCAGTACTTC. Residues: CASSLVGETYEQYF.

A note on this clonotype: Here the CDR3 omits its conserved ending phenylalanine or tryptophan, so a read error is the likely source. This chain uses TRBV25-1 with TRBJ1-1; possible D gene TRBD1, 5 bases. Germline V gene lookup returns CDR1 MGHDK and CDR2 SYGVNS. V lost 2 bases and J 0 bases, leaving 7 bases between the germline ends. The CDR3 contains 14 residues. The DNA of the CDR3 is TGTGCCAGCAGTGAACAGGGTGTGAACACTGAAGCTTTCCTT. Translation: CASSEQGVNTEAFL.

The rearrangement uses TRBV6-6 and TRBJ2-7, with a tentative D call TRBD2 (6 bases). This CDR3 spans 15 amino acids. Germline V gives CDR1 MNHNY, CDR2 SVGAGI (reference sequence). With 7 bases removed from V and 4 bases from J, the gap between germline ends came to 20 bases. This CDR3 reads CASTEAPGRGYEQYF. In DNA form, the CDR3 reads TGTGCCAGCACCGAAGCTCCCGGGAGAGGTTACGAGCAGTACTTC.

This clonotype was seen many times. The CDR3: CASSYGRGYEQYF. The CDR3 DNA is TGTGCCAGCAGCTACGGCAGGGGCTACGAGCAGTACTTC. The chain is built from TRBV6-5 and TRBJ2-7; weak D call: TRBD1 (6 bases). The CDR3 contains 13 residues. Trimming removed 6 bases from V and 3 bases from J, with 12 bases in between. Germline CDR1 is MNHEY and CDR2 is SVGAGI.

For this clonotype: A read error may produce the germline difference seen at one junction end. The J gene is TRBJ2-7, the V gene TRBV10-2; tentative D call: TRBD1 (6 bases). The CDR3 length is 13 residues. Germline V CDR1 and CDR2: WSHSY, SAAADI. The chain's CDR3 is CASSSGTNYEQYF. CDR3 nucleotide sequence: TGTGCCAGCTCGTCCGGGACAAACTACGAGCAGTACTTC.

The gene calls are TRBV6-2 or TRBV6-3 and TRBJ2-7, with D possibly being TRBD2 (6 bases). CDR1 and CDR2 (germline): MNHEY, SVGEGT. Trimming took 2 bases from V and 1 from J, leaving 18 bases between them. The CDR3 sequence is 17 residues long. The CDR3 spells CASSYRRADYPSYEQYF. As DNA, the CDR3 is TGTGCCAGCAGTTACCGAAGAGCGGACTACCCATCCTACGAGCAGTACTTC.

This clonotype was detected ten times or more. This chain's CDR3 is CSARDTHSGNTIYF. CDR3 coding DNA: TGCAGTGCTAGAGATACACACTCTGGAAACACCATATATTTT. This chain connects TRBV20-1 to TRBJ1-3; D gene unclear. The CDR3 has 14 amino acids. Germline values: CDR1 DFQATT, CDR2 SNEGSKA (reference sequence). The V end was cut by 0 bases, the J end by 0 bases, with 6 bases between.

Many counts were recorded for this clonotype. The rearrangement uses TRBV5-5 and TRBJ1-2; 7 bases agree with TRBD1. The CDR3 spans 14 residues. Germline trimming cut 0 bases from V and 8 bases from J; bases unmatched to any gene: 7. Germline CDR1 is SGHKS and CDR2 is YYEKEE (reference sequence). In nucleotides, the CDR3 is TGTGCCAGCAGCTTGGCCGGGACAGCGGGGGGCTACACCTTC. Protein product: CASSLAGTAGGYTF.

This clonotype was recorded a few times. J is TRBJ1-4 and V is TRBV4-3; 10 bases are a match to TRBD1. This CDR3 has 16 amino acids. Germline loops: CDR1 LGHNA, CDR2 YSLEER. V gave up 1 base and J gave up 7 bases; unmatched junction bases: 6. The CDR3 protein is CASSQVGTGVGEKLFF. DNA of the CDR3: TGCGCCAGCAGCCAAGTGGGGACAGGGGTCGGTGAAAAACTGTTTTTT.

This rearrangement joins TRBV7-2 to TRBJ1-2; 11 bases align to TRBD1. Germline loops: CDR1 SGHTA, CDR2 FQGNSA. V was clipped by 7 bases and J by 0 bases; unmatched bases: 7. The CDR3 is 16 amino acids. CDR3 residues: CASIGQGAEANYGYTF. Written as DNA, the CDR3 is TGTGCCAGCATAGGACAGGGGGCTGAAGCTAACTATGGCTACACCTTC.

The chain couples TRBV6-2 or TRBV6-3 to TRBJ2-7, with D perhaps matching TRBD1 (5 bases). CDR1 MNHEY and CDR2 SVGEGT come from the germline V gene. V lost 2 bases and J 7 bases, leaving 9 bases between the germline ends. CDR3 length: 12 residues. CDR3 in DNA: TGTGCCAGCAGTTACACGAAGGGGGAGCAGTACTTC. It specifies CASSYTKGEQYF.

Remarks on this clonotype: This may come from a read error, since a much larger clone is one base off. The chain links TRBV29-1 to TRBJ2-5; D is possibly TRBD2 (5 bases). CDR1 is SQVTM and CDR2 is ANQGSEA in the germline V gene. Trimming stripped 3 bases from V and 5 bases from J, with 16 bases between. CDR3 length equals 14 residues. CDR3 sequence reads: CSVDDDGIFETQYF. The DNA for the CDR3 is TGCAGCGTTGACGATGACGGGATTTTTGAGACCCAGTACTTC.

V usage is TRBV10-2 and J usage is TRBJ1-2; D is possibly TRBD1 (5 bases). Trimming shortened V by 6 bases and J by 1 base, and 12 bases separated the two germline ends. Germline V gives CDR1 WSHSY, CDR2 SAAADI. The CDR3 contains 14 residues. The CDR3 region is CASSQTVHNYGYTF. Here the CDR3 DNA reads TGCGCCAGCAGCCAGACAGTCCATAACTATGGCTACACCTTC.

The chain uses TRBV12-3 or TRBV12-4 and TRBJ1-4, with TRBD1 matching 7 bases. This CDR3 is 14 amino acids long. V dropped 6 bases and J dropped 2; count of bases not matched to a gene: 3. This CDR3 reads CASRPGGTNEKLFF. As DNA, the CDR3 is TGTGCCAGCAGGCCAGGGGGTACTAATGAAAAACTGTTTTTT.

This clonotype was recorded many times. This chain connects TRBV10-3 to TRBJ1-1; tentatively, D is TRBD1 (6 bases). Trimming took 2 bases from V and 6 from J, leaving 7 bases between them. This CDR3 spans 12 amino acids. Germline V gene lookup returns CDR1 ENHRY and CDR2 SYGVKD. CDR3 protein: CAISEGGPEAFF. The CDR3 DNA sequence: TGTGCCATCAGTGAGGGGGGGCCTGAAGCTTTCTTT.

The sample holds many counts of this clonotype. The chain joins TRBV3-1 to TRBJ1-1; TRBD1 might be the D (5 bases). Deletions cut 5 bases from V and 5 bases from J, with 12 bases between. The CDR3 covers 13 residues. Per germline, CDR1 LGHDT and CDR2 YNNKEL (reference sequence). For the CDR3, the DNA is TGTGCCAGCAGCTTAACAGGCCTTACTGAAGCTTTCTTT. It encodes CASSLTGLTEAFF.

This clonotype has at least ten counts. The chain is built from TRBV12-3 or TRBV12-4 and TRBJ2-2, with D uncertain. This CDR3 comprises 13 residues. Trimming shortened V by 1 base and J by 6 bases, and 6 bases separated the two germline ends. For the CDR3, the DNA is TGTGCCAGCAGTTTAGGGACCCCCGGGGAGCTGTTTTTT. It yields the protein CASSLGTPGELFF.

This clonotype has a handful of counts. The rearrangement uses TRBV12-3 or TRBV12-4 and TRBJ2-7; TRBD1 matches 11 bases. V lost 3 bases, J lost 7 bases, and 8 bases stayed unmatched. This CDR3 contains 15 residues. The DNA of the CDR3 is TGTGCCAGCAGTTTTCGGACAGGGGGCTTTGGTGAGCAGTACTTC. This translates into CASSFRTGGFGEQYF.

This clonotype appeared many times. The J gene is TRBJ1-2, the V gene TRBV13; the D is unclear. Germline V gene lookup returns CDR1 PRHDT and CDR2 FYEKMQ (reference sequence). V was shortened by 6 bases and J by 6 bases, with 17 bases between the two germline ends. The CDR3 has 14 amino acids. CDR3 in DNA: TGTGCCAGCAGTATTTTATCAGCTCTGCATGGCTACACCTTC. This gives the protein CASSILSALHGYTF.

J is TRBJ1-6 and V is TRBV12-3 or TRBV12-4; tentatively, D is TRBD1 (5 bases). Trimming cost V 4 bases and J 10 bases, with 20 bases left between them. The CDR3 is 16 residues long. CDR3 DNA sequence: TGTGCCAGCAGTTCTAGAGGCACAGGAATAGGGTCACCCCTCCACTTT. It is translated as CASSSRGTGIGSPLHF.

This clonotype was counted many times. The chain joins TRBV6-1 to TRBJ2-7; no definite D call. From germline, CDR1 is MNHNS and CDR2 SASEGT. The germline V and J ends were trimmed by 6 bases and 0 bases, with 12 bases remaining between them. This CDR3 is 14 amino acids long. The CDR3 sequence: CASSDGRYSYEQYF. The CDR3 nucleotides are TGTGCCAGCAGCGACGGACGTTACTCCTACGAGCAGTACTTC.

The CDR3 coding sequence is TGCGCCAGCAGTCTTCGAGGACAGGGAAGAGGCTACACCTTC. It yields the protein CASSLRGQGRGYTF. V is TRBV5-1 and J is TRBJ1-2; 8 bases are a match to TRBD1. V shed 5 bases and J 8 bases; nucleotides not matched to a gene: 11. CDR3 length equals 14 residues. Germline lookup yields CDR1 SGHRS and CDR2 YFSETQ. The complete variable domain, with remaining parts taken from reference TRBV5-1 and TRBJ1-2, reads KAGVTQTPRYLIKTRGQQVTLSCSPISGHRSVSWYQQTPGQGLQFLFEYFSETQRNKGNFPGRFSGRQFSNSRSEMNVSTLELGDSALYLCASSLRGQGRGYTFGSGTRLTVV.

This clonotype was seen repeatedly, ten times or more. The CDR3 DNA is TGTGCCAGCAGCCCAACCAGCGGGGGAGGCTACGAGCAGTACTTC. It codes for CASSPTSGGGYEQYF. The gene calls are TRBV7-2 and TRBJ2-7; 8 bases agree with TRBD2. This CDR3 contains 15 residues. Germline trimming cut 5 bases from V and 3 bases from J; bases unmatched to any gene: 9. Germline values: CDR1 SGHTA, CDR2 FQGNSA.

The rearrangement joins TRBV12-3 or TRBV12-4 to TRBJ1-1; 7 bases are a match to TRBD1. Trimming cost V 6 bases and J 1 base; bases outside gene matches: 11. The length of the CDR3 is 16 residues. The CDR3 DNA reads as TGTGCCAGCAGAGCAGGGACAGCTAAAAGGAACACTGAAGCTTTCTTT. This sequence encodes CASRAGTAKRNTEAFF.

The gene calls are TRBV6-2 or TRBV6-3 and TRBJ1-1; 8 bases map to TRBD1. Germline V gene sequence: CDR1 MNHEY, CDR2 SVGEGT. The CDR3 consists of 12 residues. V lost 10 bases and J lost 5; bases outside the gene matches: 6. CDR3 region: CATRQGLTEAFF. For the CDR3, the DNA is TGTGCCACTAGACAGGGGTTAACTGAAGCTTTCTTT.

This clonotype appeared a few times. The rearrangement uses TRBV27 and TRBJ1-1, with D possibly being TRBD1 (6 bases). This CDR3 comprises 15 residues. Deletions cut 5 bases from V and 1 base from J, with 14 bases between. The germline gives CDR1 MNHEY, CDR2 SMNVEV (reference sequence). CDR3 sequence (DNA): TGTGCCAGCAGTAAGGGGGGAGGGCCGAACACTGAAGCTTTCTTT. Protein product: CASSKGGGPNTEAFF.

The gene calls are TRBV12-3 or TRBV12-4 and TRBJ1-6; 9 bases are a match to TRBD1. V was pared by 3 bases and J by 10 bases, with 7 bases of the junction left unmatched. The CDR3 runs 15 residues. In DNA, the CDR3 is TGTGCCAGCAGTTTGGGGACAGGGTCCCGCTCACCCCTCCACTTT. Translation gives CASSLGTGSRSPLHF.